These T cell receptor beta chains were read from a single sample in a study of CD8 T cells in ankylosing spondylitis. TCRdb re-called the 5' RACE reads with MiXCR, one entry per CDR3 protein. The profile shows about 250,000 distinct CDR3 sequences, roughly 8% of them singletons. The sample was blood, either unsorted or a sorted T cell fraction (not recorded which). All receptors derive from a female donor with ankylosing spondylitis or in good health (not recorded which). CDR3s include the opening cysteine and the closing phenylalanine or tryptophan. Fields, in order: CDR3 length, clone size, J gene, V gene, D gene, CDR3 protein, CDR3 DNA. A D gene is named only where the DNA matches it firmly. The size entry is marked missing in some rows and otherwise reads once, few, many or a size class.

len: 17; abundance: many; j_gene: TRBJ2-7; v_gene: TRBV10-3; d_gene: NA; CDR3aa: CAISSRGGTGMFYEQYF; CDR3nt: TGTGCCATCAGTTCCCGCGGGGGAACAGGGATGTTTTACGAGCAGTACTTC
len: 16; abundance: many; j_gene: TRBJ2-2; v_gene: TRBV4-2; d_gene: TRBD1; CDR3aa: CASSQEDRASAGELFF; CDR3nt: TGTGCCAGCAGCCAAGAGGACAGGGCCTCTGCCGGGGAGCTGTTTTTT
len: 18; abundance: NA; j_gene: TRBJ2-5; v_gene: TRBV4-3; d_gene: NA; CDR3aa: CASSQDALEGAGGETQYF; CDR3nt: TGCGCCAGCAGCCAAGATGCCCTAGAGGGAGCAGGAGGAGAGACCCAGTACTTC
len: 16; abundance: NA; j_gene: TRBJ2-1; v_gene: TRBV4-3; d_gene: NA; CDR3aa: CASSQDWDGSGGEQFF; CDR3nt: TGCGCCAGCAGCCAAGATTGGGACGGGAGTGGTGGAGAGCAGTTCTTC
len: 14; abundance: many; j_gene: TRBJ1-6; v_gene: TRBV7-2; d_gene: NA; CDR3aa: CASSLTATGSPLHF; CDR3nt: TGTGCCAGCAGCTTAACTGCTACGGGTTCACCCCTCCACTTT
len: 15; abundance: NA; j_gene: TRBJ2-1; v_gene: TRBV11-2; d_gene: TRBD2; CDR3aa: CASSSTSGSGNEQFF; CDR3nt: TGTGCCAGCAGCTCCACTAGCGGGAGTGGCAATGAGCAGTTCTTC
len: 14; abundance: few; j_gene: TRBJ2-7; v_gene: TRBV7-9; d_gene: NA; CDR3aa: CASSSGTLTVEQYF; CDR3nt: TGTGCCAGCAGCTCGGGGACCCTGACGGTGGAGCAGTACTTC
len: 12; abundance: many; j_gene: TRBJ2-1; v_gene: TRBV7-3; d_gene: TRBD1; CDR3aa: CASSLGQGPTFF; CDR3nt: TGTGCCAGCAGCTTGGGACAGGGGCCTACGTTCTTC
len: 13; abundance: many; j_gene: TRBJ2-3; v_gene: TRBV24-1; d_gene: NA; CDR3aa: CATSDSGYDTQYF; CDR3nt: TGTGCCACCAGTGATTCGGGTTATGATACGCAGTATTTT
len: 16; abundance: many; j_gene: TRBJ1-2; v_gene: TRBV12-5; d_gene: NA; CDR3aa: CASVLIPSPTAYGYTF; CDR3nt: TGTGCTAGTGTCCTTATCCCCTCCCCGACGGCCTATGGCTACACCTTC
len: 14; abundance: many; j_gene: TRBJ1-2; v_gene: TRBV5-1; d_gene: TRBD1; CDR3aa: CTSSWGGTGDGYTF; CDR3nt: TGCACCAGCAGCTGGGGCGGTACAGGGGATGGCTACACCTTC
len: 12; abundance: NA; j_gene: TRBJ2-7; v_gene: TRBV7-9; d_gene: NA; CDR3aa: CASSWTDYEQYF; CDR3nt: TGTGCCAGCAGCTGGACTGACTACGAGCAGTACTTC
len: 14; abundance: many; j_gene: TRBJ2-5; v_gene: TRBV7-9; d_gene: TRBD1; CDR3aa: CASSRGGGQETQYF; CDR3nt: TGTGCCAGCAGCCGAGGGGGCGGCCAAGAGACCCAGTACTTC
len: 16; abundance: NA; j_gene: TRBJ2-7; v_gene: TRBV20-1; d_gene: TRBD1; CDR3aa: CSARGFVKGASYEQYF; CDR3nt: TGCAGTGCTAGGGGTTTTGTGAAGGGGGCATCCTACGAGCAGTACTTC
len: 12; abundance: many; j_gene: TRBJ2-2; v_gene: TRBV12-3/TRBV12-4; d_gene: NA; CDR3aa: CASSGAAGELFF; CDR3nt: TGTGCCAGCAGTGGAGCAGCCGGGGAGCTGTTTTTT
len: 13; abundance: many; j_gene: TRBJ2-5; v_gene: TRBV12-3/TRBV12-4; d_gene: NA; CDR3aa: CASRTLGRETQYF; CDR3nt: TGTGCCAGCAGAACGTTGGGGAGAGAGACCCAGTACTTC
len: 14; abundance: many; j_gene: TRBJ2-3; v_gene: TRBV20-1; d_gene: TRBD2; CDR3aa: CSGSSSGGTDTQYF; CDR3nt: TGCAGTGGCTCGAGTTCGGGGGGGACAGATACGCAGTATTTT
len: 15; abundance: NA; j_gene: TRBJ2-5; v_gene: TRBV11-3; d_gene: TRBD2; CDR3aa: CASSSGLDRTETQYF; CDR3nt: TGTGCCAGCAGCTCCGGACTAGATCGTACGGAGACCCAGTACTTC
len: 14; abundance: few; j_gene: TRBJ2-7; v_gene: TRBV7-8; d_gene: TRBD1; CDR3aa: CASSAPDREDEQYF; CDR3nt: TGTGCCAGCTCAGCGCCGGACAGGGAAGACGAGCAGTACTTC
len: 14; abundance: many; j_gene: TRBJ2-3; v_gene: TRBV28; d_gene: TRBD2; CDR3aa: CASSLDGGSDTQYF; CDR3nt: TGTGCCAGCAGTTTAGACGGGGGGTCAGATACGCAGTATTTT
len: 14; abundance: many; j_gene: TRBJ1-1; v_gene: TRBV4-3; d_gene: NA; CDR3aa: CASSQGGGLTEAFF; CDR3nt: TGCGCCAGCAGCCAAGGCGGGGGTCTCACTGAAGCTTTCTTT
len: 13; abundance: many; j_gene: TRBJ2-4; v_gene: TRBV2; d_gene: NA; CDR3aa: CASSGLAKNIQYF; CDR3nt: TGTGCCAGCAGTGGTCTAGCCAAAAACATTCAGTACTTC
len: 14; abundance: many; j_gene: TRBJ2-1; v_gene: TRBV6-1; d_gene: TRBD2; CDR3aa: CANGLAGARSEQFF; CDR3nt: TGTGCCAACGGACTAGCGGGAGCCAGGTCTGAGCAGTTCTTC
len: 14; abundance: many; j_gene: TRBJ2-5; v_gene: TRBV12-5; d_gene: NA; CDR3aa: CASALPGIQETQYF; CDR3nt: TGTGCTAGTGCCCTACCGGGTATCCAAGAGACCCAGTACTTC
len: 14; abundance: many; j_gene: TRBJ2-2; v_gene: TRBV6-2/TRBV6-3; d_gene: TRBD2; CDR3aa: CASLASGRAGELFF; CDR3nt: TGTGCCAGCCTGGCTAGCGGGCGCGCCGGGGAGCTGTTTTTT
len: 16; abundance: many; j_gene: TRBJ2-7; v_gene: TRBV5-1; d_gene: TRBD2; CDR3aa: CASSQVLAGRTYEQYF; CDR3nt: TGCGCCAGCAGCCAAGTACTAGCGGGACGTACCTACGAGCAGTACTTC
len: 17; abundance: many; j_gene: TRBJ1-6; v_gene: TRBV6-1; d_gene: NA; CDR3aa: CASSVGGGSSYNSPLHF; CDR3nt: TGTGCCAGCAGTGTAGGGGGGGGGAGCTCCTATAATTCACCCCTCCACTTT
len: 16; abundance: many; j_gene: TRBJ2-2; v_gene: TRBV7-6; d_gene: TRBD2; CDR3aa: CASSLEAGIDTGELFF; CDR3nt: TGTGCCAGCAGCTTGGAAGCGGGAATAGACACCGGGGAGCTGTTTTTT
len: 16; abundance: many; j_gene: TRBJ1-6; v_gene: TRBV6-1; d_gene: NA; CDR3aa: CASSKGPITVDSPLHF; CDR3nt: TGTGCCAGCAGTAAAGGACCAATTACGGTGGATTCACCCCTCCACTTT
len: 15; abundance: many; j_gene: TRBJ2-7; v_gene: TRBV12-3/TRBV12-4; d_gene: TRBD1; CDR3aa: CASSLELTGSYEQYF; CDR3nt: TGTGCCAGCAGTTTAGAACTGACAGGGTCCTACGAGCAGTACTTC
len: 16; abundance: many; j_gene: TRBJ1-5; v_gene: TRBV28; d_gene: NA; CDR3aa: CASSVGTAYSNQPQHF; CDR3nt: TGTGCCAGCAGTGTCGGGACGGCCTATAGCAATCAGCCCCAGCATTTT
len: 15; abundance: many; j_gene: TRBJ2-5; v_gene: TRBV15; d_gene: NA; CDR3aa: CATSGGTNRPETQYF; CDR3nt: TGTGCCACCAGCGGGGGGACCAACCGTCCGGAGACCCAGTACTTC
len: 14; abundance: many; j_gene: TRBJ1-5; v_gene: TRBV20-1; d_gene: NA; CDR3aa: CSARKGLSNQPQHF; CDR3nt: TGCAGTGCTAGAAAAGGACTTAGCAATCAGCCCCAGCATTTT
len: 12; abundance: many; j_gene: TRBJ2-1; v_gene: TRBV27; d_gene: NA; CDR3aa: CASSLNGLEQFF; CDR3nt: TGTGCCAGCAGTTTAAACGGGCTTGAGCAGTTCTTC
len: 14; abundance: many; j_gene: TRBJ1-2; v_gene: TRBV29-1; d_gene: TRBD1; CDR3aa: CSVGAGQGASGYTF; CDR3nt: TGCAGCGTCGGGGCGGGACAGGGGGCTTCTGGCTACACCTTC
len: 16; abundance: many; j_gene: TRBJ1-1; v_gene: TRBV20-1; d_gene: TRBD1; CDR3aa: CSASGAQGSLNTEAFF; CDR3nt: TGCAGTGCTAGTGGGGCACAGGGGTCCCTGAACACTGAAGCTTTCTTT
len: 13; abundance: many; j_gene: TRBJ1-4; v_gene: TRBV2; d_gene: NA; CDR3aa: CASVGQINEKLFF; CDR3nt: TGTGCCAGCGTTGGCCAGATTAATGAAAAACTGTTTTTT
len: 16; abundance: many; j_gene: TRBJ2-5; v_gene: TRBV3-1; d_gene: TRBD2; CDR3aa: CASSQELLAERETQYF; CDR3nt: TGTGCCAGCAGCCAAGAGTTACTAGCGGAGAGGGAGACCCAGTACTTC
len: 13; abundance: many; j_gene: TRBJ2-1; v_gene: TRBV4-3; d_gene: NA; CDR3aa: CASSQDSGYEQFF; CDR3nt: TGCGCCAGCAGCCAAGATTCGGGGTATGAGCAGTTCTTC
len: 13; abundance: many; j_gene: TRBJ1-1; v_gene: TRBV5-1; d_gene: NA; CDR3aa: CASSLAGSTEAFF; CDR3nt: TGCGCCAGCAGCTTGGCGGGATCCACTGAAGCTTTCTTT
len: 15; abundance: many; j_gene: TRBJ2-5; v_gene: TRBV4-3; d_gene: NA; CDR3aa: CASSQEWTEEETQYF; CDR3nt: TGCGCCAGCAGCCAAGAGTGGACAGAAGAAGAGACCCAGTACTTC
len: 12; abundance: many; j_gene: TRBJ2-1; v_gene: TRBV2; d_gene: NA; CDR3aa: CASSRDANEQFF; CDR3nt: TGTGCCAGCAGCCGGGACGCCAATGAGCAGTTCTTC
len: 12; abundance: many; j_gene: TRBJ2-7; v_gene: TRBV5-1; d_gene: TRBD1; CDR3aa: CASGGQSYEQYF; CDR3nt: TGCGCCAGCGGGGGACAGTCCTACGAGCAGTACTTC
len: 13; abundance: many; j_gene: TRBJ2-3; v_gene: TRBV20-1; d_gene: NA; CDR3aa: CSVRRGWGDTQYF; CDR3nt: TGCAGTGTGCGAAGGGGGTGGGGAGATACGCAGTATTTT
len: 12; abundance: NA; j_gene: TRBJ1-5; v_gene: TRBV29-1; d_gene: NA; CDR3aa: CSVASSDQPQHF; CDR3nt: TGCAGCGTTGCCAGCTCCGATCAGCCCCAGCATTTT
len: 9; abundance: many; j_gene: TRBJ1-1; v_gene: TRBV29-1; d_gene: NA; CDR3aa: CSVRPEAFF; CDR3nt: TGCAGCGTCCGACCTGAAGCTTTCTTT
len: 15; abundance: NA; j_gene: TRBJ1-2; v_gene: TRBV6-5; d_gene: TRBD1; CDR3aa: CASSLRDSSSYGYTF; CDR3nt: TGTGCCAGCAGTCTACGGGACAGTTCCTCCTATGGCTACACCTTC
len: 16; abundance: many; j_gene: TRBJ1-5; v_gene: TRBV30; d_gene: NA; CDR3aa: CAWSLEQGAFNQPQHF; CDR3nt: TGTGCCTGGTCCCTAGAACAGGGAGCCTTCAATCAGCCCCAGCATTTT
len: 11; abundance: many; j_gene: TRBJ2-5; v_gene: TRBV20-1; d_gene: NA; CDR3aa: CSWTGGETQYF; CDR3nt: TGCAGTTGGACGGGCGGAGAGACCCAGTACTTC
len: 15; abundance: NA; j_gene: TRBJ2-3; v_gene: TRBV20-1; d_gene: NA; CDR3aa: CSASPPGGATDTQYF; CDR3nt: TGCAGTGCTAGCCCCCCGGGGGGCGCGACAGATACGCAGTATTTT
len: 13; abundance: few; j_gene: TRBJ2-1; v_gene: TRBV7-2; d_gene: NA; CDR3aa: CASSSRANHEQFF; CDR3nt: TGTGCCAGCAGCTCTCGGGCCAATCATGAGCAGTTCTTC
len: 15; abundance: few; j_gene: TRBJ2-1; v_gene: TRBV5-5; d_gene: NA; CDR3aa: CASSLGGARGNEQFF; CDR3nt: TGTGCCAGCAGCTTGGGAGGGGCGCGGGGCAATGAGCAGTTCTTC
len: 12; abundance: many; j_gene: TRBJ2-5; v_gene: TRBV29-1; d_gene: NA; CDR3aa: CSVEEGTETQYF; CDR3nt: TGCAGCGTCGAGGAGGGGACGGAGACCCAGTACTTC
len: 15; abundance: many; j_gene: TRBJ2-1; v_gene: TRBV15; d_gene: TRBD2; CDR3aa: CATSFSSGSYNEQFF; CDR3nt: TGTGCCACCAGTTTTTCTAGCGGGTCCTACAATGAGCAGTTCTTC
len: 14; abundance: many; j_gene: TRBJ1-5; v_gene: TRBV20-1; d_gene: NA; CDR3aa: CSAQTGYSNQPQHF; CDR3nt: TGCAGTGCACAGACAGGTTATAGCAATCAGCCCCAGCATTTT
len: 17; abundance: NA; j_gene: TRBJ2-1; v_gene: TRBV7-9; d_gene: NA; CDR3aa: CASSSTKVGSSRNEQFF; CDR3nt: TGTGCCAGCAGCTCGACTAAGGTCGGGTCGTCTCGGAATGAGCAGTTCTTC
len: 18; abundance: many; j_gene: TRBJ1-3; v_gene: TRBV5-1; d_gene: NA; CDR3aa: CASSFGTLRTISGNTIYF; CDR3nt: TGCGCCAGCAGCTTTGGGACTTTACGGACCATCTCTGGAAACACCATATATTTT
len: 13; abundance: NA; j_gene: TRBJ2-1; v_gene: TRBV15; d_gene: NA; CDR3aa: CATSRDFTNEQFF; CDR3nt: TGTGCCACCAGCAGAGACTTTACAAATGAGCAGTTCTTC
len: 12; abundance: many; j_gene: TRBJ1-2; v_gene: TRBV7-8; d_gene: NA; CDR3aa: CASSLQGYGYTF; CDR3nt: TGTGCCAGCAGCTTACAGGGCTATGGCTACACCTTC
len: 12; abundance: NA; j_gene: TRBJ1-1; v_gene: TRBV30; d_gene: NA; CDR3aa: CAWTQGTPEAFF; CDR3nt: TGTGCCTGGACCCAAGGGACCCCTGAAGCTTTCTTT